Below, one T cell receptor beta chain is given with its context. The antigen is undetermined. The data are from a study of shared clonotypes between healthy human individuals. Study-level points and caveats: Some naive CD4 clonotypes, around 5%, turned up in common across several donors. Non-shared clonotypes showed lower generation probabilities than clonotypes common to all four donors. The diversity represented, both genetic and in exposure history, was limited by few donors.

Those who donated, Caucasian adults without exception, all lived in Nashville, Tennessee. TCRdb keeps only in-frame clones here, not all; method: immunoSEQ multiplex PCR. The sample has some 1.5 million clones; roughly 95% are singletons. Trimming removed 1 base at V and 2 bases at J, with 18 bases between. This CDR3 contains 18 residues. Germline V lookup: CDR1 SEHNR, CDR2 FQNEAQ (reference sequence). The receptor's source is a young man in good health. Sequencing was done on a sample of naive CD4+ T cells sorted from blood. Subset specified: CD45RA+ positively selected. This rearrangement joins TRBV7-9 to TRBJ1-5, with D unclear. The chain's CDR3 is CASSLGRSVGWGNQPQHF. In DNA form, the CDR3 reads TGTGCCAGCAGCTTAGGTCGGTCCGTGGGCTGGGGCAATCAGCCCCAGCATTTT.